Presented here are 27 T cell receptor beta chains from one specimen sequenced in a study of T cells expressing NK-cell markers. From the 5' RACE reads, TCRdb lists one entry per CDR3 protein and no DNA. This sample's table reports 150,000 to 160,000 distinct CDR3 sequences. Sequenced sample: blood T cells: a sorted CD56 or NKG2C T cell subset, CD4+ or CD8+ T cells, or bulk PBMC T cells (not recorded which). All receptors derive from a woman aged 45 to 65 in good health.

This chain uses TRBV13 with TRBJ2-7. The CDR3 has 13 amino acids. Germline V gene data show CDR1 as PRHDT and CDR2 as FYEKMQ (reference sequence). CDR3 in amino acids: CASSFVGNYEQYF.

The genes are TRBV25-1 and TRBJ2-2; the TRBD1 assignment by TCRdb is unverifiable without DNA. CDR1 is MGHDK, CDR2 SYGVNS, per germline. The CDR3 loop spans 13 amino acids. CDR3 sequence: CASSESLSGELFF.

The gene calls are TRBV20-1 and TRBJ2-2; the D gene TCRdb calls, TRBD2, cannot be checked with no DNA. Per the germline V gene, CDR1 is DFQATT and CDR2 is SNEGSKA (reference sequence). The CDR3 sequence is 16 residues long. The CDR3 region is CSARDPIHIATGELFF.

This chain joins TRBV10-3 and TRBJ2-7; TCRdb reports TRBD2, a call that lacks DNA to check it against. Germline-derived CDR1 and CDR2 are ENHRY and SYGVKD. This CDR3 region has 13 residues. CDR3 region: CAIREGGRYEQYF.

V and J are TRBV6-2 or TRBV6-3 and TRBJ2-1. There are 12 residues in the CDR3. CDR1 MNHEY and CDR2 SVGEGT come from the germline V gene. The CDR3 region is CASSYSSVEQFF.

This chain uses TRBV5-1 with TRBJ2-3; there is no DNA to check the TCRdb D call of TRBD2. CDR1 is SGHRS and CDR2 is YFSETQ in the germline V gene. The CDR3 is 14 amino acids. The CDR3 sequence is CASYMGGLTDTQYF.

The rearrangement links TRBV7-9 to TRBJ2-3. The germline gives CDR1 SEHNR, CDR2 FQNEAQ (reference sequence). This CDR3 has 14 amino acids. The CDR3: CASSLGLDSDTQYF.

CDR3 protein: CASSRISSYNEQFF. The gene calls are TRBV14 and TRBJ2-1. The germline V gene has CDR1 SGHDN and CDR2 FVKESK. The CDR3 extends over 14 amino acids.

This chain connects TRBV29-1 to TRBJ2-7. The CDR3 has 13 residues. Germline V gene lookup returns CDR1 SQVTM and CDR2 ANQGSEA. The CDR3 protein is CSVVGGLSYEQYF.

The V call is TRBV4-1, the J call TRBJ2-3; TCRdb's D call of TRBD1 is untestable without DNA. This CDR3 region has 15 residues. Germline V CDR1 and CDR2: MGHRA, YSYEKL. The CDR3 here is CASSQPGPSRDTQYF.

The genes are TRBV7-9 and TRBJ1-2; TCRdb designates TRBD1, a call that cannot be tested without DNA. Per the germline V gene, CDR1 is SEHNR and CDR2 is FQNEAQ (reference sequence). The CDR3 loop spans 16 amino acids. This chain's CDR3 is CASSSYGGRDLYGYTF.

The V gene is TRBV3-1, the J gene TRBJ1-1; there is no DNA to check the TCRdb D call of TRBD1. Germline CDR1 reads LGHDT; CDR2 reads YNNKEL (reference sequence). CDR3 length: 14 residues. CDR3 loop: CASSGEGGVTEAFF.

The V and J genes are TRBV13 and TRBJ2-7. The germline gives CDR1 PRHDT, CDR2 FYEKMQ (reference sequence). This CDR3 is built from 13 residues. The CDR3: CASSPYADYEQYF.

The V and J genes are TRBV6-5 and TRBJ2-1. Germline V gene sequence: CDR1 MNHEY, CDR2 SVGAGI. This CDR3 region has 11 residues. The CDR3 here is CASSYSNEQFF.

The chain joins TRBV10-3 to TRBJ2-1. The CDR3 consists of 15 residues. The germline gives CDR1 ENHRY, CDR2 SYGVKD. The CDR3 spells CAISEGSVSYNEQFF.

The rearrangement joins TRBV12-3 or TRBV12-4 to TRBJ1-1. This CDR3 is built from 16 residues. The CDR3 reads CASSLYGGRLNTEAFF.

The gene calls are TRBV7-9 and TRBJ2-7; TCRdb selects TRBD2, and the lack of DNA leaves this call unchecked. Germline V gene sequence: CDR1 SEHNR, CDR2 FQNEAQ (reference sequence). This CDR3 is built from 15 residues. CDR3 amino acids: CASSWTSGRSYEQYF.

This chain joins TRBV19 and TRBJ1-1; TCRdb outputs TRBD1, but without DNA this stays unchecked. This CDR3 has 14 amino acids. Germline CDR1 LNHDA, CDR2 SQIVND (reference sequence). The CDR3 region is CASSAGRGNTEAFF. The full variable domain, rest sourced from reference TRBV19 and TRBJ1-1, is DGGITQSPKYLFRKEGQNVTLSCEQNLNHDAMYWYRQDPGQGLRLIYYSQIVNDFQKGDIAEGYSVSREKKESFPLTVTSAQKNPTAFYLCASSAGRGNTEAFFGQGTRLTVV.

The chain employs TRBV27 and TRBJ1-4; TCRdb's D call, TRBD1, is unchecked because there is no DNA. Germline CDR1 reads MNHEY; CDR2 reads SMNVEV (reference sequence). This CDR3 contains 16 residues. CDR3 residues: CASSQIMGGTNEKLFF.

The chain has TRBV24-1 and TRBJ1-2; no DNA is available, so the TRBD1 call from TCRdb remains unchecked. This CDR3 spans 14 amino acids. Germline V lookup: CDR1 KGHDR, CDR2 SFDVKD. The CDR3 here is CATSDLSGNYGYTF.

This sequence joins TRBV7-6 and TRBJ1-5. The V gene's germline CDR1 is SGHVS and CDR2 FNYEAQ. CDR3 length: 14 amino acids. This CDR3 reads CASSLGEKSQPQHF.

This chain joins TRBV27 and TRBJ2-5; as DNA is missing, the TRBD2 call by TCRdb cannot be tested. CDR1 and CDR2 (germline): MNHEY, SMNVEV (reference sequence). This CDR3 region has 16 residues. CDR3 sequence reads: CASRFLLAGGKETQYF.

The CDR3 spells CASSRRGTASYEQYF. The V gene is TRBV7-2, the J gene TRBJ2-7; there is no DNA to check the TCRdb D call of TRBD2. Germline CDR1 and CDR2: SGHTA and FQGNSA. This CDR3 has 15 residues.

CDR3 residues: CASNEIGGNTEAFF. The chain has TRBV27 and TRBJ1-1; TCRdb returns TRBD1, unconfirmable since there is no DNA. Germline loops: CDR1 MNHEY, CDR2 SMNVEV (reference sequence). The CDR3 loop spans 14 amino acids.

The V call is TRBV3-1, the J call TRBJ2-6. Germline CDR1 LGHDT, CDR2 YNNKEL (reference sequence). The length of the CDR3 is 15 residues. The CDR3 spells CASSQDLSGANVLTF. Full variable domain (missing parts from reference TRBV3-1 and TRBJ2-6): DTAVSQTPKYLVTQMGNDKSIKCEQNLGHDTMYWYKQDSKKFLKIMFSYNNKELIINETVPNRFSPKSPDKAHLNLHINSLELGDSAVYFCASSQDLSGANVLTFGAGSRLTVL.

V is TRBV25-1 and J is TRBJ1-4; TCRdb picks TRBD1, but there is no DNA to check that call. CDR3 length: 12 amino acids. Germline loops: CDR1 MGHDK, CDR2 SYGVNS. The CDR3 protein is CASADISEKLFF.

The J gene is TRBJ2-5, the V gene TRBV27; TCRdb outputs TRBD2, but without DNA this stays unchecked. Per germline, CDR1 MNHEY and CDR2 SMNVEV (reference sequence). This CDR3 spans 13 amino acids. CDR3 protein: CASSSAGGETQYF.